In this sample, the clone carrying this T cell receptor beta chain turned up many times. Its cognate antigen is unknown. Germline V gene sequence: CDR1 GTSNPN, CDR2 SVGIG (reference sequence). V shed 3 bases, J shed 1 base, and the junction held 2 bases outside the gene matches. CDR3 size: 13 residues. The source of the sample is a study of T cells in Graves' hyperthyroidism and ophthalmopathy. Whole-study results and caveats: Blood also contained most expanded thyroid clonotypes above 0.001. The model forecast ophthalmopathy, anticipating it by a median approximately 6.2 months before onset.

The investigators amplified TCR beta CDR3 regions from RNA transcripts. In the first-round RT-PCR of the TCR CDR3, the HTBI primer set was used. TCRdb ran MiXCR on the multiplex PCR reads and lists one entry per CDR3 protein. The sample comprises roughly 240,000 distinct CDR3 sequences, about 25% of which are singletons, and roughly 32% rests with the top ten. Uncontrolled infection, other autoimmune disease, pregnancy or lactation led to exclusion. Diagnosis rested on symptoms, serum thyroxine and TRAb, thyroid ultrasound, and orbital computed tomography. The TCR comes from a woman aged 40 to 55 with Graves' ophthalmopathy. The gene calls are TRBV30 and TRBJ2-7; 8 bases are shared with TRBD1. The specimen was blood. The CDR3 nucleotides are TGTGCCTGGAGGGACAGGGCTTCCTACGAGCAGTACTTC. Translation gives CAWRDRASYEQYF. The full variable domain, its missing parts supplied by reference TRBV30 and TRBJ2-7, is SQTIHQWPATLVQPVGSPLSLECTVEGTSNPNLYWYRQAAGRGLQLLFYSVGIGQISSEVPQNLSASRPQDRQFILSSKKLLLSDSGFYLCAWRDRASYEQYFGPGTRLTVT.